This T cell receptor beta chain came from a study of identical twins. The CDR3 length is 16 residues. Trimming removed 4 bases from V and 0 bases from J, with 16 bases in between. In germline, CDR1 is SGHVS, CDR2 FQNEAQ. Study outcomes and limitations: Twin pairs' shared out-of-frame alpha sequences were enriched in low generation probability. There was more out-of-frame TCR alpha sharing in monozygotic twins than models estimated.

In regard to this clonotype: Its specificity is not known.

TCRdb processed the 5' RACE reads anew with MiXCR; each CDR3 protein has one entry. The repertoire holds over 550,000 distinct CDR3 sequences, with just over 7% as singletons. The sample was also reused in another study, on yellow fever vaccine responses in identical twins.

This clonotype originated in a woman in her late teens or twenties in good health. This sequence joins TRBV7-8 and TRBJ2-7; maybe TRBD1 (5 bases). The specimen sequenced was PBMCs. The CDR3 here is CASSSTGRVSSYEQYV. CDR3 DNA: TGTGCCAGCAGCTCTACCGGCAGGGTGAGCTCCTACGAGCAGTACGTC.